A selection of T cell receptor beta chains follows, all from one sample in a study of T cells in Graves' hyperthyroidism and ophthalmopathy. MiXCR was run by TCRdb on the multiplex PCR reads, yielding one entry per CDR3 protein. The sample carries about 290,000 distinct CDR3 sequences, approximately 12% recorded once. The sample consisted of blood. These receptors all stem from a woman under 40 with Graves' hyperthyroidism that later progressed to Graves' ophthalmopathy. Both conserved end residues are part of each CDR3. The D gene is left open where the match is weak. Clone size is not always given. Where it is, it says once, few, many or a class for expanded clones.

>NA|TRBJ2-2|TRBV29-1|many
CSVELAGELFF
TGCAGCGTTGAGCTGGCCGGGGAGCTGTTTTTT
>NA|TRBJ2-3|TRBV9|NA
CASSPTPGVADTQYF
TGTGCCAGCAGCCCAACCCCGGGAGTAGCAGATACGCAGTATTTT
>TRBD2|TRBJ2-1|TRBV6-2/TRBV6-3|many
CASSYGKFERDAYNEQFF
TGTGCCAGCAGTTACGGTAAATTTGAGCGGGACGCCTACAATGAGCAGTTCTTC
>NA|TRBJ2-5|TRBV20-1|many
CSADDKQETQYF
TGCAGTGCCGATGACAAACAAGAGACCCAGTACTTC
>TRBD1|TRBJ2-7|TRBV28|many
CASSYDPQDRVSYEQYF
TGTGCCAGCAGCTATGACCCGCAGGACAGGGTCTCCTACGAGCAGTACTTC
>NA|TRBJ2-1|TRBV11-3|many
CASSSASPYNEQFF
TGTGCCAGCAGCTCAGCATCACCCTACAATGAGCAGTTCTTC
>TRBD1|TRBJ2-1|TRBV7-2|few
CASSKNRGQGENEQFF
TGTGCCAGCAGCAAAAACAGGGGGCAGGGGGAAAATGAGCAGTTCTTC
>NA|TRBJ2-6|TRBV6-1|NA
CASSQWRGSGANVLTF
TGTGCCAGCTCCCAGTGGAGGGGCTCTGGGGCCAACGTCCTGACTTTC
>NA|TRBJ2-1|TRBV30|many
CAWSLTVWNEQFF
TGTGCCTGGAGTTTAACGGTTTGGAATGAGCAGTTCTTC
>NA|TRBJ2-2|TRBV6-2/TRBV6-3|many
CASSYSGLNTGELFF
TGTGCCAGCAGTTACTCAGGGCTGAACACCGGGGAGCTGTTTTTT
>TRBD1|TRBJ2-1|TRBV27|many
CASSQPDRINEQFF
TGTGCCAGCAGTCAACCGGACAGGATCAATGAGCAGTTCTTC
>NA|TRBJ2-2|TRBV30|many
CAWSVEVSGELFF
TGTGCCTGGAGTGTAGAGGTATCCGGGGAGCTGTTTTTT
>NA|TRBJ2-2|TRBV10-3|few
CATSRGEANTGELFF
TGTGCCACCAGCCGAGGGGAGGCGAACACCGGGGAGCTGTTTTTT
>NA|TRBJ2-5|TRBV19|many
CASSLGRQETQYF
TGTGCCAGTAGTCTAGGACGGCAAGAGACCCAGTACTTC
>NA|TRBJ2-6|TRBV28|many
CASSLQRRAGANVLTF
TGTGCCAGCAGTTTACAGAGGAGGGCTGGGGCCAACGTCCTGACTTTC
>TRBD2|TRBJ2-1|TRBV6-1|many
CASSEAKAGGNEQFF
TGTGCCAGCAGTGAAGCGAAGGCGGGGGGGAATGAGCAGTTCTTC
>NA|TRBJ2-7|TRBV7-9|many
CASSSGQAAYEQYF
TGTGCCAGCAGCTCCGGGCAGGCGGCTTACGAGCAGTACTTC
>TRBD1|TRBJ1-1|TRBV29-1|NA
CSAGTGRMNTEAFF
TGCAGCGCCGGGACAGGGAGGATGAACACTGAAGCTTTCTTT
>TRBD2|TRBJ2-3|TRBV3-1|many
CASSRLAATTDTQYF
TGTGCCAGCAGCCGACTAGCGGCAACCACAGATACGCAGTATTTT
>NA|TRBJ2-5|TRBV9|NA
CASSVASGAGQETQYF
TGTGCCAGCAGCGTAGCTTCCGGCGCCGGTCAAGAGACCCAGTACTTC
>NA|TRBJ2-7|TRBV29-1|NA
CSVEASHEQYF
TGCAGCGTTGAGGCATCCCACGAGCAGTACTTC
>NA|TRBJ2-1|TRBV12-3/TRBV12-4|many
CASSLKVLSYNEQFF
TGTGCCAGCAGTTTAAAGGTCCTCTCCTACAATGAGCAGTTCTTC
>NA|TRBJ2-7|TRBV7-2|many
CASSLGGGLGRYEQYF
TGTGCCAGCAGCTTAGGAGGGGGGCTAGGCCGCTACGAGCAGTACTTC
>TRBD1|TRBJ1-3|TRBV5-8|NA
CASSALGTGGFSGNTIYF
TGTGCCAGCAGCGCTCTTGGGACAGGGGGGTTCTCTGGAAACACCATATATTTT
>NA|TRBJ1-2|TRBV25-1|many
CASSPDWDYGYTF
TGTGCCAGCAGTCCCGACTGGGACTATGGCTACACCTTC
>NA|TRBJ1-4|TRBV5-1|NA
CASSAEPTNEKLFF
TGCGCCAGCAGCGCAGAGCCAACTAATGAAAAACTGTTTTTT